This record looks at one TCR beta chain sequence and its context. Its antigen is unknown. This entry comes from a study of shared clonotypes between healthy human individuals. The study's findings and limits: Estimated clonotype richness was generally higher in naive than memory subsets.

CD8 cells regarded as naive lacked CD45RO, were positively chosen for CCR7, and omitted terminally differentiated effector memory CD45RA+ cells. The CDR3 is 17 residues long. Germline values: CDR1 MNHEY, CDR2 SMNVEV (reference sequence). V shed 4 bases, J shed 8 bases, and the junction held 10 bases outside the gene matches. Original methodology: As immunoSEQ supplied junction-only sequences (without quality scores), filtering differed. Clones were read by immunoSEQ multiplex PCR, and TCRdb kept only the in-frame ones, dropping some. That table furnishes V, J and clone size, whereas the DNA furnished D and trimming. This sample carries 600,000 or so clones, approximately 96% of them seen once, and the ten largest clones take over 0.09%.

The receptor was isolated from a young woman in good health. Sequenced sample: naive CD8+ T cells sorted from blood. This chain links TRBV27 with TRBJ2-1; 14 bases fit TRBD2. The chain's CDR3 is CASSWGLAGELGHEQFF. CDR3 coding DNA: TGTGCCAGCAGTTGGGGACTAGCGGGAGAGCTTGGCCATGAGCAGTTCTTC.